This T cell receptor (delta chain) was captured by sequencing in a study of Vδ1+ human thymocytes (dated by TCRdb to about 2018). Regarding the study in general: The study characterised mRNA-level TRG and TRD CDR3 repertoires of highly purified Vdelta1+ thymocytes from young children as a data resource. The multiplex-based CDR3 amplicon strategy had previously been validated against 5'RACE-based CDR3 amplicon generation methods. Beyond this particular receptor, the publication reports: No clustering by age or sex was observed, so analyses did not stratify donors by these variables. Unlike the oligoclonal repertoires in peripheral blood, the thymic TRG and TRD repertoires appeared highly polyclonal, with Gaussian CDR3 length distributions. Donors shared many TRG clonotypes (up to about 7x10^3), but TRD repertoires were essentially private, with at most 130 shared. The use of highly purified populations and single-cell validation was advised by the authors, since misinterpretation of bulk repertoire data could be caused by unexpected Vdelta2 sequences. Even though sort purity was high, approximately 21% of thymic TRD sequences were Vdelta2 (and few were Vdelta3), which was not the case for the peripheral blood Vdelta1+ controls.

Thymic samples were depleted of alphabeta T cells, then CD3+ TCRVdelta1+ TCRVdelta2- thymocytes were FACS-sorted. A purity of roughly 96% to 99.6% was achieved for sorted Vdelta1+ thymocytes. The thymic specimens were obtained from several paediatric patients who were undergoing corrective cardiac surgery and ranged in age from about 5 days to 16 months. After the thymic tissue was dispersed, mononuclear cells were isolated using a Histopaque-1077 density gradient. The staining antibodies were anti-TCRVdelta1 clone TS8.2, anti-TCRVdelta2 clone B6, anti-CD3 clone HIT3a and anti-TCRalphabeta clone IP26. There are a few counts of this clone. No cognate antigen has been identified for it. Within one base of it there is no much larger clone, and no base qualities were kept. Compared with germline, V lacks 0 bases and J lacks 0 bases; bases without a gene match: 18. From the cysteine through the phenylalanine, the CDR3 covers 21 amino acids. Only the CDR3 region is kept as DNA, spanning 63 bases read in frame from base 1. Reading the germline V gene gives CDR1 TSWWSYY and CDR2 QGS.

RNA was extracted with the RNeasy mini kit and reverse transcribed using Superscript III. Multiplex PCR was used to generate CDR3 amplicons, with pooled V-gene forward primers and a constant-region reverse primer carrying Illumina adaptor overhangs. After gel purification, the amplicons were indexed with Nextera index primers during eight to nine additional PCR cycles and then purified using AMPure XP beads. Libraries were sequenced on an Illumina MiSeq with paired-end 250 bp reads, dual indexing and roughly 20% PhiX spike-in. On the study's bioinformatics: Read quality was checked with FastQC, and TRG read pairs were merged using ea-utils fastq-join. Annotation of sequences was performed with IMGT/HighV-QUEST, only productive sequences with unambiguous V-gene assignment were retained, and clonotypes were defined by identical CDR3 sequence. For downstream analysis, VDJtools 1.1.1, tcR 2.2.3, Treemap and vegan Shannon diversity in R 3.4.4 were used. TCRdb called clones anew from the public reads via CATT; matching DNA rows were later pooled. The V and J calls and clone size come from TCRdb's table, not from the authors' own analysis. A total of under 85,000 delta-chain clones appear in this sample, about 35% of them only once. The leading ten clones occupy more than 0.25% of the sample.

Sequences were obtained from Vdelta1+ gamma-delta thymocytes from the thymus. This sample's cell subset or site label indicates: FACS-sorted CD3+ TCRalphabeta- TCRVdelta1+ TCRVdelta2- thymocytes. The chain is assembled from TRDV1 and TRDJ1; TRDD3 fits 8 bases in the junction. The source is a boy younger than two who had congenital heart surgery. The CDR3 here reads CALGELENVRGIVLHTDKLIF. The nucleotide sequence reads TGTGCTCTTGGGGAACTAGAAAACGTCCGGGGGATAGTTCTCCACACCGATAAACTCATCTTT.